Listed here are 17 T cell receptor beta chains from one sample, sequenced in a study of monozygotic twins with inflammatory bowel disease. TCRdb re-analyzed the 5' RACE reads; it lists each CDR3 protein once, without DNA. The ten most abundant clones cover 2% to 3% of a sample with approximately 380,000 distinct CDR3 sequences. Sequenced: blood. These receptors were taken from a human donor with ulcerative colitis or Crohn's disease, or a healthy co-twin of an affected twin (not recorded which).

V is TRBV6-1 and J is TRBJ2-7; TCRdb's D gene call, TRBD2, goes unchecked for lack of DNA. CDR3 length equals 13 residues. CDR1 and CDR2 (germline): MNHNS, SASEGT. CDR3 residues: CASRVGASSEQYF.

This CDR3 is CASSFRVEKLFF. V gene TRBV12-3 or TRBV12-4 combines with J gene TRBJ1-4. This CDR3 spans 12 amino acids.

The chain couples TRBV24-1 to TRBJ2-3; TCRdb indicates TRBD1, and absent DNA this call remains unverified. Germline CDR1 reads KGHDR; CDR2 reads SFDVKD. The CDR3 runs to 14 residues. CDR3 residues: CATSGTGDVNTQYF.

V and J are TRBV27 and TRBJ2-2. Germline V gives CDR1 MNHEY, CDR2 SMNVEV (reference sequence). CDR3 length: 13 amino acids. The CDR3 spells CASSGLYTGELFF.

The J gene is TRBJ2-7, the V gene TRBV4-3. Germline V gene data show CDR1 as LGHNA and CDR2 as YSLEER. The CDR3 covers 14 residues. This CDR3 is CASSQDFDYYEQYF.

CDR3 loop: CASSYYQGHGETQYF. The chain employs TRBV5-1 and TRBJ2-5; TCRdb's D call, TRBD1, is unchecked because there is no DNA. Germline CDR1 and CDR2: SGHRS and YFSETQ. This CDR3 is built from 15 residues.

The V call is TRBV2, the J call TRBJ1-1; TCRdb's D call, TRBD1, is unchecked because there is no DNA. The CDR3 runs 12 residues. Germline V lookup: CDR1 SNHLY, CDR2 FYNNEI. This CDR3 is CATGGGNTEAFF.

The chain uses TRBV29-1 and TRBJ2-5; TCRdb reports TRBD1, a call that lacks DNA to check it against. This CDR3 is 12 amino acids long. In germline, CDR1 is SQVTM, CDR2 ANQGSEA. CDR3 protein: CSVGSGGETQYF.

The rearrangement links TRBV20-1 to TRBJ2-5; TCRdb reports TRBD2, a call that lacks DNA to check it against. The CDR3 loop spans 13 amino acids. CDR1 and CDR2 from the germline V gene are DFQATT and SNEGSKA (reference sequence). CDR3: CSAEGLPEETQYF.

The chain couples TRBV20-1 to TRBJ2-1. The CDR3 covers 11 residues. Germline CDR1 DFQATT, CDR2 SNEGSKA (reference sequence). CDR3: CSAGLLSEQFF.

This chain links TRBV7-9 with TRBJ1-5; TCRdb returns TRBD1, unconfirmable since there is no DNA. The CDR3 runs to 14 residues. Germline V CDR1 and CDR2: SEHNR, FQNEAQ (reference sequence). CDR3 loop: CASSLGGREQPQHF.

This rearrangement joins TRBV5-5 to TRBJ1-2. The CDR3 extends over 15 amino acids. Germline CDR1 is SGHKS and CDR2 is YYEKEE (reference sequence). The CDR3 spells CASVRTDETVYGYIF.

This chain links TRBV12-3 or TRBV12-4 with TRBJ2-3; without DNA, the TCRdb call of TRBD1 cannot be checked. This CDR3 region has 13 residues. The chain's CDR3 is CASSFYRVDTQYF.

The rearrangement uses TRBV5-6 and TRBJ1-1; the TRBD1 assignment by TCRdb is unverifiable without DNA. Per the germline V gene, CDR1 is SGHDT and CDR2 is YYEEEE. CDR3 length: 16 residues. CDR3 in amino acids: CASSPRGRKVNTEAFF.

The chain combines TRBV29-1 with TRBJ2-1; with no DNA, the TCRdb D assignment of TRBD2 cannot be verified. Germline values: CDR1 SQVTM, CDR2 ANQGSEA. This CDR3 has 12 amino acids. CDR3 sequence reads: CSAGLTYNEQFF.

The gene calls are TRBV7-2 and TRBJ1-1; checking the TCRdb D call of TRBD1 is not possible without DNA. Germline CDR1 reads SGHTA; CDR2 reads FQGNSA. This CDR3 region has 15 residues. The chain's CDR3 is CASSLEAGRFTEAFF.

CDR3 in amino acids: CASSPGQGTHTF. V is TRBV7-9 and J is TRBJ1-2; TCRdb's D call of TRBD1 is untestable without DNA. CDR1 SEHNR and CDR2 FQNEAQ come from the germline V gene (reference sequence). The CDR3 is made up of 12 amino acids.